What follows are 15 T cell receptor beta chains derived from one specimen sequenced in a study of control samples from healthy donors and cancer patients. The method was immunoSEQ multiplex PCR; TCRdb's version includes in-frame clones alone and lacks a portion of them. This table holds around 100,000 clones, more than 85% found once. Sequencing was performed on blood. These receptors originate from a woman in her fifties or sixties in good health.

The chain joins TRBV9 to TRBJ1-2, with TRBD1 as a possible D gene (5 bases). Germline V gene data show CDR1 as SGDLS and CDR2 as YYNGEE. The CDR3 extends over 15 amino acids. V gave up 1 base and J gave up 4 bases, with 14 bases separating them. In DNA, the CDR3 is TGTGCCAGCAGCGTAATCCCCGACAGCGTCTATGGCTACACCTTC. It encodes CASSVIPDSVYGYTF.

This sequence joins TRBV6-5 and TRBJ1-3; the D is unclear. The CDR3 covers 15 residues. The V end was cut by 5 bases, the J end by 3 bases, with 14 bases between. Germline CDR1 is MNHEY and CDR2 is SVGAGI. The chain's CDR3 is CASSPVKKGGNTIYF. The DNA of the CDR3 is TGTGCCAGCAGTCCAGTAAAAAAGGGTGGAAACACCATATATTTT.

The CDR3 sequence is CASRGDRRYGYTF. As DNA, the CDR3 is TGTGCCAGCAGAGGGGACAGAAGATATGGCTACACCTTC. V is TRBV6-5 and J is TRBJ1-2, with TRBD1 matching over 7 bases. This CDR3 has 13 residues. Trimming cost V 6 bases and J 5 bases; bases outside gene matches: 6. Germline V gene data show CDR1 as MNHEY and CDR2 as SVGAGI.

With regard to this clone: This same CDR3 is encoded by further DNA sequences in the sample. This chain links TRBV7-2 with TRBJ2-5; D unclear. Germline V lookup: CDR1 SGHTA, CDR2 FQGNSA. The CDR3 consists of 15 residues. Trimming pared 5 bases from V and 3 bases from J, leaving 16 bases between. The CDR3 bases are TGTGCCAGCAGCGTCATTCTGGGCGTTGAAGAGACCCAGTACTTC. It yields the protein CASSVILGVEETQYF.

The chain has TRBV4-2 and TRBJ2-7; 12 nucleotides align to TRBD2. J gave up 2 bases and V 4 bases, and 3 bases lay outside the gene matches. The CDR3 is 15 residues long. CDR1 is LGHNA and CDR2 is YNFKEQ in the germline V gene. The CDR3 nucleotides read TGTGCCAGCAGCCGAGGACTAGCGGGAACCTACGAGCAGTACTTC. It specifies CASSRGLAGTYEQYF.

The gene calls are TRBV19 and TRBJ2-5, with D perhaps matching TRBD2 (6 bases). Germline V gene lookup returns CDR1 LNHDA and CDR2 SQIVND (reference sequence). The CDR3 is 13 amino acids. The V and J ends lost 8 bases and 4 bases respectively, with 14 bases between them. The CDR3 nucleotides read TGTGCCAGTGGAGCAGGGCGGGGAGAGACCCAGTACTTC. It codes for CASGAGRGETQYF.

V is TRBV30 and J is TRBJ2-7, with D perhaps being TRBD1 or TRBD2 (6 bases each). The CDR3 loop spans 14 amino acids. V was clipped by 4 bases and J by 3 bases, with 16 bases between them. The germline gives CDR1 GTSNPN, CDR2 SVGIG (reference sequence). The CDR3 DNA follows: TGTGCCTGGACCCCCTGGGGGGCGAGCTACGAGCAGTACTTC. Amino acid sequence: CAWTPWGASYEQYF.

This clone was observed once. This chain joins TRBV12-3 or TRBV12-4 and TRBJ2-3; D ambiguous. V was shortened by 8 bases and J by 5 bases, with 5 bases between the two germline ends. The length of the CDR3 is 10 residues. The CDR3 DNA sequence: TGTGCCAGCGGAAGAGATACGCAGTATTTT. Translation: CASGRDTQYF.

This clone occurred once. This CDR3 reads CASSPGLANHNEQFF. DNA of the CDR3: TGTGCCAGCAGCCCCGGACTAGCGAACCACAATGAGCAGTTCTTC. This chain connects TRBV7-3 to TRBJ2-1, with 9 bases that match TRBD2. Germline assignment: CDR1 SGHTA and CDR2 FQGTGA. The CDR3 runs 15 residues. The V gene end was trimmed by 5 bases and the J gene end by 5 bases; junction bases not matched to a gene: 7.

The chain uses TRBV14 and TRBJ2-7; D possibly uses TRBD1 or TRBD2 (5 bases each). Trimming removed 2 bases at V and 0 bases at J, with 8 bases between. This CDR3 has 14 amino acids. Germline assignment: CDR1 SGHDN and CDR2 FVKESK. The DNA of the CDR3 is TGTGCCAGCAGCCAACTCGGGGCCTCCTACGAGCAGTACGTC. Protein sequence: CASSQLGASYEQYV.

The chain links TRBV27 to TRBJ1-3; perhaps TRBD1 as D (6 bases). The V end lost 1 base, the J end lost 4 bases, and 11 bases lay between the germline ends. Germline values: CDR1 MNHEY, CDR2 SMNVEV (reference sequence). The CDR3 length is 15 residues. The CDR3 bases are TGTGCCAGCAGTTTATTGCCAGGGACAGGAAACACCATATATTTT. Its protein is CASSLLPGTGNTIYF.

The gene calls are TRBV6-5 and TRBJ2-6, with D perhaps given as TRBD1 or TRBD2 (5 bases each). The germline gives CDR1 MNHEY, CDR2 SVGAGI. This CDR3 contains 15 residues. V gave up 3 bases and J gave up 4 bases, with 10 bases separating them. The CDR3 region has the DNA TGTGCCAGCAGTTATGGGGGTCTGGGGGCCAACGTCCTGACTTTC. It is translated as CASSYGGLGANVLTF.

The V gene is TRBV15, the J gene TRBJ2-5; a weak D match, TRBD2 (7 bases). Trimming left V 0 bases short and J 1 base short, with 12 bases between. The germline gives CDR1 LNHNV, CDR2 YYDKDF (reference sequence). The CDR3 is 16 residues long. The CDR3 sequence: CATSRDRGGPQETQYF. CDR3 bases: TGTGCCACCAGCAGAGATCGCGGGGGCCCCCAAGAGACCCAGTACTTC.

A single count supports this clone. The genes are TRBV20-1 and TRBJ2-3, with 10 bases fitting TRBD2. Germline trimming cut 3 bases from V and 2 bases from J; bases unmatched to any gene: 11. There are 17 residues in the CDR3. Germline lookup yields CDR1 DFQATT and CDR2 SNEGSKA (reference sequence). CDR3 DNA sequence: TGCAGTGCTAGTAATCTAGCGGGGGCCTCTTCCACAGATACGCAGTATTTT. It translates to CSASNLAGASSTDTQYF.

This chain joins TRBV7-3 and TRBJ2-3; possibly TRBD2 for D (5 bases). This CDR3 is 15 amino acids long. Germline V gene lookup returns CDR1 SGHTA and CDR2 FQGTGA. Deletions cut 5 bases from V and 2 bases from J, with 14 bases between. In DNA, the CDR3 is TGTGCCAGCAGCGCCTCGGGGTCCACCACAGATACGCAGTATTTT. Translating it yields CASSASGSTTDTQYF.